The rows below give T cell receptor beta chains drawn from one sample of a study of OX40 agonist ivuxolimab in advanced cancers. Sequencing was performed with immunoSEQ multiplex PCR; in TCRdb, only in-frame clones are kept and a portion is missing. This table holds some 69,000 clones, 90% found once. Sequenced material: CD4+ or CD8+ T cells sorted from blood, taken in a trial of the OX40 agonist ivuxolimab. These receptors all come from an adult with an advanced solid tumor such as melanoma, head and neck, liver or kidney cancer. Each CDR3 is given with its conserved first and last residue. A D gene is named only where the DNA matches it firmly. Size is omitted from some rows. Given values are once, few, many or a class for expanded clones.

size | J | V | D | DNA | CDR3
. | TRBJ2-4 | TRBV12-2 | . | TGTGCAAGTCGCCCCGAGCTAGCGGGATCCCTAGCCAAAAACATTCAGTACTTC | CASRPELAGSLAKNIQYF
. | TRBJ2-1 | TRBV5-1 | . | TGCGCCAGCAGCTTGGAGCGGCGCGACAATGAGCAGTTCTTC | CASSLERRDNEQFF
. | TRBJ2-5 | TRBV7-9 | . | TGTGCCAGCAGCTCACAAGAGACCCAGTACTTC | CASSSQETQYF
. | TRBJ1-3 | TRBV6-5 | . | TGTGCCAGCAGTTACTCGGGGGAAGCTGGAAACACCATATATTTT | CASSYSGEAGNTIYF
few | TRBJ1-5 | TRBV28 | . | TGTGCCAGCAGTTTGGACAGCAATCAGCCCCAGCATTTT | CASSLDSNQPQHF
. | TRBJ1-2 | TRBV4-3 | . | TGCGCCAGCAGCCAAGATCGTGAGGGAGGCCGGTATGGCTACACCTTC | CASSQDREGGRYGYTF
. | TRBJ2-2 | TRBV30 | . | TGTGCCCGGAGGGATGCGTCGAACACCGGGGAGCTGTTTTTT | CARRDASNTGELFF
. | TRBJ2-5 | TRBV7-3 | TRBD1 | TGTGCCAGCAGCTTAGGGACAGGGGTTTTAGAGACCCAGTACTTC | CASSLGTGVLETQYF
. | TRBJ2-1 | TRBV28 | TRBD2 | TGTGCCAGCAGTTTAGGGACTAGCGGGATCAATGAGCAGTTCTTC | CASSLGTSGINEQFF
. | TRBJ1-5 | TRBV27 | . | TGTGCCAGCTGGTCCATAGGTCAGCCCCAGCATTTT | CASWSIGQPQHF
. | TRBJ2-3 | TRBV5-1 | TRBD2 | TGCGCCAGCAGGACCGGGACTAGCGGTAGCACAGATACGCAGTATTTT | CASRTGTSGSTDTQYF
few | TRBJ1-2 | TRBV27 | TRBD1 | TGTGCCAGCAGTTTATCGACAGGGACAGTGGGCTACACCTTC | CASSLSTGTVGYTF
once | TRBJ1-5 | TRBV28 | TRBD1 | TGTGCCAGCAGGGGACAGGGCATTCAGCCCCAGCATTTT | CASRGQGIQPQHF
. | TRBJ2-7 | TRBV6-5 | TRBD2 | TGTGCCAGCAGTAACGCGGGAGGGTCTTGGGACGAGCAGTACTTC | CASSNAGGSWDEQYF
. | TRBJ2-7 | TRBV5-6 | . | TGTGCCAGCAGCTTTTGGCTTCCGAGCTCCTACGAGCAGTACTTC | CASSFWLPSSYEQYF
. | TRBJ2-7 | TRBV29-1 | TRBD1 | TGCAGCGTTGAGGGGACAGGGACTTACGAGCAGTACTTC | CSVEGTGTYEQYF
. | TRBJ2-1 | TRBV5-1 | . | TGCGCCAGCAGCTTGGGACAGGCCTACAATGAGCAGTTCTTC | CASSLGQAYNEQFF
. | TRBJ2-1 | TRBV28 | . | TGTGCCAGCAGTCCGACAAAGTACAATGAGCAGTTCTTC | CASSPTKYNEQFF
few | TRBJ2-3 | TRBV9 | . | TGTGCCAGCAGTTCCCTTTCCACAGATACGCAGTATTTT | CASSSLSTDTQYF
once | TRBJ2-5 | TRBV2 | TRBD2 | TGTGCCAGCTACAGGGTGAGCGGGGGAGAGACCCAGTACTTC | CASYRVSGGETQYF
. | TRBJ2-3 | TRBV6-4 | . | TGTGCCAGCAAGGCCTCGGGAGACGCAGATACGCAGTATTTT | CASKASGDADTQYF
. | TRBJ2-5 | TRBV7-3 | TRBD2 | TGTGCCAGCAGCTTAAAGGGGACTAGCGCGGAGACCCAGTACTTC | CASSLKGTSAETQYF
. | TRBJ2-2 | TRBV7-9 | . | TGTGCCAGCAGCTTCGGCCCATTGGCCGGGGAGCTGTTTTTT | CASSFGPLAGELFF
. | TRBJ2-5 | TRBV7-9 | TRBD1 | TGTGCCAGCACCAGGGCAGGGGGCCAAGAGACCCAGTACTTC | CASTRAGGQETQYF
. | TRBJ2-3 | TRBV5-1 | . | TGCGCCAGCGCGTTCAGGGATACGCAGTATTTT | CASAFRDTQYF
. | TRBJ2-2 | TRBV19 | TRBD2 | TGTGCCAGTAGTTTCTCCGGGACTAGCGGGACGGCCGGGGAGCTGTTTTTT | CASSFSGTSGTAGELFF
. | TRBJ1-4 | TRBV27 | . | TGTGCCAGCAGTGACAGGAGTCGGAATGAAAAACTGTTTTTT | CASSDRSRNEKLFF
once | TRBJ2-3 | TRBV10-3 | . | TGTGCCATCTCAGCTGCTAGCACAGATACGCAGTATTTT | CAISAASTDTQYF
. | TRBJ1-2 | TRBV6-5 | . | TGTGCCATCAGTGGACAGACCCGAGGTGGCTACACCTTC | CAISGQTRGGYTF
. | TRBJ2-1 | TRBV10-3 | TRBD2 | TGTGCCATCACCCCCGTTACTAGCGGGAGGAATGAGCAGTTCTTC | CAITPVTSGRNEQFF
. | TRBJ2-3 | TRBV27 | . | TGTGCCAGCAGTTCCCCCTCGACCCCTAGCACAGATACGCAGTATTTT | CASSSPSTPSTDTQYF
. | TRBJ2-3 | TRBV4-3 | . | TGCGCCAGCAGCCAAGATCGGAAGGATACGCAGTATTTT | CASSQDRKDTQYF
. | TRBJ2-5 | TRBV29-1 | TRBD2 | TGCAGCGCCCCACTAGCGGGAGCAGAGACCCAGTACTTC | CSAPLAGAETQYF
. | TRBJ2-7 | TRBV10-3 | . | TGTGCCAGCAGACCGACAGGAACCTACGAGCAGTACTTC | CASRPTGTYEQYF
. | TRBJ1-1 | TRBV19 | TRBD1 | TGTGCCAGTAGTATCCTGGGACAGATGAACACTGAAGCTTTCTTT | CASSILGQMNTEAFF
. | TRBJ1-2 | TRBV7-2 | . | TGTGCCAGCAGGGGTAACAGGGAACATGGCTACACCTTC | CASRGNREHGYTF
. | TRBJ2-7 | TRBV5-1 | . | TGCGCCAGCAGCTTGCCGGACGGTCGCTCCTACGAGCAGTACTTC | CASSLPDGRSYEQYF
medium-sized | TRBJ2-3 | TRBV2 | . | TGTGCCAGCAGGAGGGACGTAAGCACAGATACGCAGTATTTT | CASRRDVSTDTQYF
. | TRBJ2-6 | TRBV29-1 | . | TGCAGCGTTGGGGCGCAGAGTTCTGGGGCCAACGTCCTGACTTTC | CSVGAQSSGANVLTF
. | TRBJ2-3 | TRBV19 | . | TGTGCCAGTAGTACGAGATATACAGGGTGGAGGACAGATACGCAGTATTTT | CASSTRYTGWRTDTQYF
. | TRBJ1-4 | TRBV4-3 | . | TGCGCCAGCAGCCAAGATTCACAGGGTGGGGTAGCAGAAAAACTGTTTTTT | CASSQDSQGGVAEKLFF
once | TRBJ2-7 | TRBV5-1 | TRBD2 | TGCGCCAGCAGCTTGGCCGTAATAGCGGGGGAGCAGTACTTC | CASSLAVIAGEQYF
. | TRBJ2-3 | TRBV7-2 | . | TGTGCCAGCAGCTCAGGACTGAGCTCAGATACGCAGTATTTT | CASSSGLSSDTQYF
once | TRBJ1-4 | TRBV5-1 | . | TGCGCCAGCAGCTTGGGAGGAGAAAAACTGTTTTTT | CASSLGGEKLFF
. | TRBJ2-1 | TRBV28 | . | TGTGCCAGCAGTTCCTCAGGTACCGGTAAATATGAGCAGTTCTTC | CASSSSGTGKYEQFF